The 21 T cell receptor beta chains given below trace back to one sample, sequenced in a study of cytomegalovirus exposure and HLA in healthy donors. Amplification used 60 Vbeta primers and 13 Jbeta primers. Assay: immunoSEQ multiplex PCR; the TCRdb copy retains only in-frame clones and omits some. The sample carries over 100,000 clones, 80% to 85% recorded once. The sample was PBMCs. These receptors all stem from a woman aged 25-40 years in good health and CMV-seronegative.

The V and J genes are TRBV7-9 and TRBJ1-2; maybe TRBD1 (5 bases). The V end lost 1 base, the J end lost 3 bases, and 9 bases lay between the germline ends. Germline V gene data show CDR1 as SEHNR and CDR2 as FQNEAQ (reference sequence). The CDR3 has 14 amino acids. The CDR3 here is CASSLDGRDYGYTF. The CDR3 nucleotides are TGTGCCAGCAGCTTAGATGGCAGGGACTATGGCTACACCTTC.

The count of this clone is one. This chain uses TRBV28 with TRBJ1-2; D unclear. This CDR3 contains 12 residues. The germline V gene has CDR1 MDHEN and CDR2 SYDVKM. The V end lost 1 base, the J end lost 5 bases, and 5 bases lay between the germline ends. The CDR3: CASSLSSYGYTF. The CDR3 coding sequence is TGTGCCAGCAGTTTATCCAGTTATGGCTACACCTTC.

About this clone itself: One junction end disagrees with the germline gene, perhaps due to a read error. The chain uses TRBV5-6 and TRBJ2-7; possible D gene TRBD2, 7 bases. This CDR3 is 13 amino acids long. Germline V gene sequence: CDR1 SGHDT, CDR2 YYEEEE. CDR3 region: CASSLDRGEDSQF. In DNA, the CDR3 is TGTGCCAGCAGCTTGGACCGGGGGGAGGACAGCCAATTC.

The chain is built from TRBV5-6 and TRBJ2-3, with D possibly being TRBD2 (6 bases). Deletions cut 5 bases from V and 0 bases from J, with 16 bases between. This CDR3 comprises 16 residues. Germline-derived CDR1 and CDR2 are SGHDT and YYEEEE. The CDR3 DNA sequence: TGTGCCAGCAGATCGGTCTCACTAGCTAGCACAGATACGCAGTATTTT. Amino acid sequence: CASRSVSLASTDTQYF. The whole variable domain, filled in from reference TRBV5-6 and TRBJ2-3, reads DAGVTQSPTHLIKTRGQQVTLRCSPKSGHDTVSWYQQALGQGPQFIFQYYEEEERQRGNFPDRFSGHQFPNYSSELNVNALLLGDSALYLCASRSVSLASTDTQYFGPGTRLTVL.

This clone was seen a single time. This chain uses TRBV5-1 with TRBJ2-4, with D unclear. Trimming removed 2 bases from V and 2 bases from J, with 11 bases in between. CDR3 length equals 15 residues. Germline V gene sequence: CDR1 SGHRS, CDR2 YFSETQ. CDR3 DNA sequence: TGCGCCAGCAGCTTACCACTCGATACCAAAAACATTCAGTACTTC. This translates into CASSLPLDTKNIQYF. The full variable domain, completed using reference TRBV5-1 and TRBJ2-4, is KAGVTQTPRYLIKTRGQQVTLSCSPISGHRSVSWYQQTPGQGLQFLFEYFSETQRNKGNFPGRFSGRQFSNSRSEMNVSTLELGDSALYLCASSLPLDTKNIQYFGAGTRLSVL.

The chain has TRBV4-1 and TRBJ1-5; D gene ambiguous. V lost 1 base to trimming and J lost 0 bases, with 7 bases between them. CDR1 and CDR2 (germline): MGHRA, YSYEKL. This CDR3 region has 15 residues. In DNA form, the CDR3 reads TGCGCCAGCAGCCAAGGGCAGTATAGCAATCAGCCCCAGCATTTT. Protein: CASSQGQYSNQPQHF.

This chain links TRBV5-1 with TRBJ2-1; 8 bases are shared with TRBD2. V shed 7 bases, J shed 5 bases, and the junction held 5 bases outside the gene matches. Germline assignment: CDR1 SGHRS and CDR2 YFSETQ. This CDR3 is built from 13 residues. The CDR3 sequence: CASLGLGHNEQFF. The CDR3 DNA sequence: TGCGCCAGCTTGGGACTAGGCCACAATGAGCAGTTCTTC.

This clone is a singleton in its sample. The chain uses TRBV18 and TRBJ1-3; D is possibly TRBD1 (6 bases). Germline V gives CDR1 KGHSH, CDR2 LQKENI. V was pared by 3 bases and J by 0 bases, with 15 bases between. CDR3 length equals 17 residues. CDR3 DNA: TGTGCCAGCTCACCGGGTAACAGGGCCGACTCTGGAAACACCATATATTTT. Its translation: CASSPGNRADSGNTIYF.

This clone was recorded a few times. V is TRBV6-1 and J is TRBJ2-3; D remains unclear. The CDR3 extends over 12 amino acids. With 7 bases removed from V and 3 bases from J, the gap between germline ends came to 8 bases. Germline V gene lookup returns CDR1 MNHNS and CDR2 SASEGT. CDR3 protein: CASTLVTDTQYF. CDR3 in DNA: TGTGCCAGCACCCTAGTAACAGATACGCAGTATTTT.

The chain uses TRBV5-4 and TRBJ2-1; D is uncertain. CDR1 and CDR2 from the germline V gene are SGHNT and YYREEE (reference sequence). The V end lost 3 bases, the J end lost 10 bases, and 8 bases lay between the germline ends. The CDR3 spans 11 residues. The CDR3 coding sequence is TGTGCCAGCAGCTCGAGCGCCGAGCAGTTCTTC. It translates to CASSSSAEQFF.

The CDR3 loop reads CASSRGADTQYF. DNA of the CDR3: TGTGCCAGCAGCCGGGGGGCAGATACGCAGTATTTT. The V call is TRBV7-4, the J call TRBJ2-3; the match to TRBD2 covers 7 bases. The CDR3 contains 12 residues. With 5 bases clipped from V and 4 bases from J, the junction kept 0 bases outside the gene matches. Germline V gene data show CDR1 as SGHVT and CDR2 as SQSDAQ.

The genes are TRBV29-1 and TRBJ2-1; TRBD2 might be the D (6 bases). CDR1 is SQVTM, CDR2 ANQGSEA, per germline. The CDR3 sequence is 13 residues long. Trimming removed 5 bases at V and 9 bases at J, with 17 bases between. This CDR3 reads CSVLGGPVFEQFF. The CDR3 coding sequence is TGCAGCGTTTTAGGAGGGCCGGTCTTTGAGCAGTTCTTC.

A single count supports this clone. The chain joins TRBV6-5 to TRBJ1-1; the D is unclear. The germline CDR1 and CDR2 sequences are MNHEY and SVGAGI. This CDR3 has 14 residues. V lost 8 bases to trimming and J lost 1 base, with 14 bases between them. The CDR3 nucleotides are TGTGCCAGCCGAACAGCCCTGAGGAACACTGAAGCTTTCTTT. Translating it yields CASRTALRNTEAFF.

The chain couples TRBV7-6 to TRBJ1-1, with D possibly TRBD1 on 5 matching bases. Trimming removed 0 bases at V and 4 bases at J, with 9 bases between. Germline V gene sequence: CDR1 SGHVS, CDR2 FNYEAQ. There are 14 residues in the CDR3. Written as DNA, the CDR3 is TGTGCCAGCAGCTTAGCAGGGGAGGGCACTGAAGCTTTCTTT. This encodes CASSLAGEGTEAFF.

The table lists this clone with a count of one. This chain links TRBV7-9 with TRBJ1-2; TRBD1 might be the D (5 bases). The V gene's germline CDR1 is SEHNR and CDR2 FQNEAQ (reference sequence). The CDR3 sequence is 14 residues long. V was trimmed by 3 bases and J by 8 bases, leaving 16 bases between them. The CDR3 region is CASSFGYRNWGYTF. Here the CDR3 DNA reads TGTGCCAGCAGCTTCGGTTACAGGAACTGGGGCTACACCTTC.

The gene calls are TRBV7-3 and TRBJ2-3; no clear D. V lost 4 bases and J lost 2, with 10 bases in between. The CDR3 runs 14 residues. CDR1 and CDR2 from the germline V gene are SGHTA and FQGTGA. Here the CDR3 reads CASSWATLTDTQYF. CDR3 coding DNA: TGTGCCAGCAGCTGGGCGACACTCACAGATACGCAGTATTTT. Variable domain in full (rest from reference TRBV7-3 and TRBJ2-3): GAGVSQTPSNKVTEKGKYVELRCDPISGHTALYWYRQSLGQGPEFLIYFQGTGAADDSGLPNDRFFAVRPEGSVSTLKIQRTERGDSAVYLCASSWATLTDTQYFGPGTRLTVL.

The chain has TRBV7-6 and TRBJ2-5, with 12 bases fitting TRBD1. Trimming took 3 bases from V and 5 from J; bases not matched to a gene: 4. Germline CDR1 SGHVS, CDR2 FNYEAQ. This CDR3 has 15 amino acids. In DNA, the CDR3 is TGTGCCAGCAGCTTTCCGGGACAGGGGGCGGAGACCCAGTACTTC. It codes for CASSFPGQGAETQYF.

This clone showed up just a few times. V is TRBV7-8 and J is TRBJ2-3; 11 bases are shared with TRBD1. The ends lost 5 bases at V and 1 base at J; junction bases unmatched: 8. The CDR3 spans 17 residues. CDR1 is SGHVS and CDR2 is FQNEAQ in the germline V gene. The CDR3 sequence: CASSAKRTGGRTDTQYF. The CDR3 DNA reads TGTGCCAGCAGCGCCAAGAGGACAGGGGGCCGCACAGATACGCAGTATTTT.

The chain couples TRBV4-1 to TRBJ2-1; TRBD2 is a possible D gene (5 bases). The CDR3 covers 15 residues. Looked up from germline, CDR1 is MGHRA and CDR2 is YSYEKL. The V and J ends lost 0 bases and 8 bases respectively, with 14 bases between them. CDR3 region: CASSQEFRGLDEQFF. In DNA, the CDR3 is TGCGCCAGCAGCCAAGAATTCCGGGGTTTAGATGAGCAGTTCTTC.

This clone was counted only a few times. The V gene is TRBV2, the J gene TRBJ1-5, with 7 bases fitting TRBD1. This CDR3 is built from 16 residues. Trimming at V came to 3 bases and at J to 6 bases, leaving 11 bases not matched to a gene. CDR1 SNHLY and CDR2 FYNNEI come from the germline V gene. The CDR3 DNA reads TGTGCCAGCAGTGACTTTCAGGGGGGTTCAGGTCAGCCCCAGCATTTT. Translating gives CASSDFQGGSGQPQHF.

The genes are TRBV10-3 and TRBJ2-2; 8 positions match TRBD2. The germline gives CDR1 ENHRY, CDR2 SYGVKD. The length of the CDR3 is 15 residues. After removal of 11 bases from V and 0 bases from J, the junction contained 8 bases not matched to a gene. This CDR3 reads CASRRLASNTGELFF. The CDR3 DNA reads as TGTGCCTCGCGCCGACTAGCGTCGAACACCGGGGAGCTGTTTTTT.